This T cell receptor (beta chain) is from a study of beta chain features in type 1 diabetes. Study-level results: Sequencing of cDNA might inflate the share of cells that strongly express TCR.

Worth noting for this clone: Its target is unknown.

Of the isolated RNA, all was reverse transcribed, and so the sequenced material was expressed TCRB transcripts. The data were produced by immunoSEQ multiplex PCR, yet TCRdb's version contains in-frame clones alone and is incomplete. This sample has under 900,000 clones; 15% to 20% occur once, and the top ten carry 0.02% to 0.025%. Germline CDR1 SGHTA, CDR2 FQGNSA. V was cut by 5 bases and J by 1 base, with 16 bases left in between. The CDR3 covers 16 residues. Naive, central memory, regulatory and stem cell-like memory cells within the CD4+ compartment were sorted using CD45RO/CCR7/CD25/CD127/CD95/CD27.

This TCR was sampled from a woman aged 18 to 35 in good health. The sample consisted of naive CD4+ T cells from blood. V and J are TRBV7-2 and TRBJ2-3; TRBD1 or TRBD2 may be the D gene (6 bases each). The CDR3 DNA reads TGTGCCAGCAGCCGGGGGCGGGGCAGAGGCACAGATACGCAGTATTTT. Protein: CASSRGRGRGTDTQYF.